A selection of T cell receptor beta chains follows, all from one sample in a study of technical replicates of blood from several donors. This table comes from immunoSEQ multiplex PCR, and its TCRdb copy is limited to in-frame clones, with some not included. The sample includes about 62,000 clones, roughly 91% of them seen just once. Sequences were obtained from PBMCs. Every receptor here comes from a human donor in good health. Some clones in this sample may be carry-over from other donors' samples. Both conserved end residues are part of each CDR3. The D gene is left open where the match is weak. Clone size is not always given. Where it is, it says once, few, many or a class for expanded clones.

size	V	D	J	CDR3	DNA
.	TRBV2	TRBD1	TRBJ2-2	CASSSRDRSTGELFF	TGTGCCAGCAGTTCCCGGGACAGATCCACCGGGGAGCTGTTTTTT
.	TRBV7-9	TRBD1	TRBJ1-4	CASRPGQGALNEKLFF	TGTGCCAGCAGACCGGGACAGGGGGCGTTGAATGAAAAACTGTTTTTT
.	TRBV4-3	.	TRBJ2-2	CASSQSRRAGGELFF	TGCGCCAGCAGCCAATCACGGAGGGCCGGCGGGGAGCTGTTTTTT
.	TRBV7-2	.	TRBJ2-3	CASSPKRTDTQYF	TGTGCCAGCAGCCCGAAGCGAACAGATACGCAGTATTTT
.	TRBV4-1	.	TRBJ2-1	CASRGVISYNEQFF	TGCGCCAGCAGAGGGGTTATCTCCTACAATGAGCAGTTCTTC
.	TRBV11-2	TRBD1	TRBJ2-7	CASSLPGTASLGQYF	TGTGCCAGCAGCTTACCCGGGACAGCCAGTCTAGGGCAGTACTTC
.	TRBV7-6	TRBD2	TRBJ2-1	CASSLARRAGSYNEQFF	TGTGCCAGCAGCTTAGCCAGGAGAGCGGGATCCTACAATGAGCAGTTCTTC
.	TRBV6-5	TRBD1	TRBJ1-1	CASRDRVETEAFF	TGTGCCAGCAGGGACAGGGTTGAAACTGAAGCTTTCTTT
once	TRBV4-3	.	TRBJ2-1	CASSQARGDEQFF	TGCGCCAGCAGCCAAGCCAGGGGCGATGAGCAGTTCTTC
.	TRBV6-5	TRBD1	TRBJ1-4	CASSSEHRGQLFF	TGTGCCAGCAGTTCCGAACACAGGGGTCAACTGTTTTTT
.	TRBV7-2	.	TRBJ1-2	CASSLVQDGNGYTF	TGTGCCAGCAGCTTAGTCCAGGACGGGAATGGCTACACCTTC
.	TRBV7-9	.	TRBJ1-2	CASSPPGAGWYGYTF	TGTGCCAGCAGCCCCCCTGGGGCAGGGTGGTATGGCTACACCTTC
.	TRBV7-9	TRBD1	TRBJ2-3	CASNSGTGEDTQYF	TGTGCCAGCAACTCCGGGACAGGGGAGGATACGCAGTATTTT
.	TRBV9	.	TRBJ2-5	CASSVGEGGLGETQYF	TGTGCCAGCAGCGTAGGGGAGGGGGGCCTCGGAGAGACCCAGTACTTC
medium-sized	TRBV4-2	TRBD2	TRBJ2-1	CASSRDTSGSYNEQFF	TGTGCCAGCAGCCGCGATACTAGCGGGAGTTACAATGAGCAGTTCTTC
once	TRBV5-1	TRBD1	TRBJ1-2	CASRVTGEFKYGYTF	TGCGCCAGCAGAGTGACAGGGGAGTTCAAGTATGGCTACACCTTC
.	TRBV30	.	TRBJ1-1	CAWSRSRNTEAFF	TGTGCCTGGAGTCGTTCCCGGAACACTGAAGCTTTCTTT
.	TRBV5-1	TRBD1	TRBJ1-2	CASSPDGTGLGFSYGYTF	TGCGCCAGCAGCCCGGACGGGACAGGCCTGGGGTTTAGCTATGGCTACACCTTC
few	TRBV6-5	.	TRBJ2-4	CASSAGLSQNIQYF	TGTGCCAGCAGTGCGGGACTTTCCCAAAACATTCAGTACTTC
many	TRBV4-2	TRBD1	TRBJ2-7	CASSQDGDRGSEQYF	TGTGCCAGCAGCCAGGATGGGGACAGGGGGAGTGAGCAGTACTTC
.	TRBV2	.	TRBJ2-7	CASKVGDGRDGNEQYF	TGTGCCAGCAAGGTTGGGGATGGGCGGGACGGAAACGAGCAGTACTTC
.	TRBV6-5	.	TRBJ2-3	CASRISSTRTDTQYF	TGTGCCAGCAGGATCTCTAGTACCCGCACAGATACGCAGTATTTT
.	TRBV4-3	TRBD1	TRBJ1-5	CASSPNHRGRGQPQHF	TGCGCCAGCAGCCCTAATCACAGGGGAAGGGGACAGCCCCAGCATTTT
.	TRBV29-1	.	TRBJ2-7	CSVDFGHGNEEQYF	TGCAGCGTTGACTTCGGACACGGTAATGAAGAGCAGTACTTC
.	TRBV7-9	.	TRBJ1-2	CASSLQVASGYTF	TGTGCCAGCAGCTTACAGGTCGCGTCAGGCTACACCTTC
.	TRBV19	.	TRBJ2-7	CASSIGRASSYEQYF	TGTGCCAGTAGTATAGGCAGGGCAAGCTCCTACGAGCAGTACTTC
few	TRBV6-1	TRBD1	TRBJ1-5	CASRPGQGAYEPQHF	TGTGCCAGCAGACCGGGACAGGGGGCTTATGAGCCCCAGCATTTT
.	TRBV12-5	TRBD2	TRBJ2-3	CASGLTSGRAGDTQYF	TGTGCTAGTGGCTTGACTAGCGGGAGGGCCGGGGATACGCAGTATTTT
.	TRBV7-6	.	TRBJ2-7	CASSSTGIYEQYF	TGTGCCAGCAGCTCCACAGGGATTTACGAGCAGTACTTC
.	TRBV5-5	TRBD1	TRBJ2-2	CASSLGQGSNTGELFF	TGTGCCAGCAGCTTGGGACAGGGGTCGAACACCGGGGAGCTGTTTTTT